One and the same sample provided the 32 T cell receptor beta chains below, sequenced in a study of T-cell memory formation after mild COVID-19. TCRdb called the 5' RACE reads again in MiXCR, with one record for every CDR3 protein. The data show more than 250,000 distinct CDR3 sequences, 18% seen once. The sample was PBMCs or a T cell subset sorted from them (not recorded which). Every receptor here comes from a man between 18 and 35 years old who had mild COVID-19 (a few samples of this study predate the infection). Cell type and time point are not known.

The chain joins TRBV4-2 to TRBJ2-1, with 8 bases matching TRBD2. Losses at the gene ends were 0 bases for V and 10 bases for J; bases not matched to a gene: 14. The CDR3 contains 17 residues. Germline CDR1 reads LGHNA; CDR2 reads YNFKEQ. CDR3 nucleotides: TGTGCCAGCAGCCAAGATATGGCGGGGGGTCCCGTCCAGGAGCAGTTCTTC. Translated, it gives CASSQDMAGGPVQEQFF.

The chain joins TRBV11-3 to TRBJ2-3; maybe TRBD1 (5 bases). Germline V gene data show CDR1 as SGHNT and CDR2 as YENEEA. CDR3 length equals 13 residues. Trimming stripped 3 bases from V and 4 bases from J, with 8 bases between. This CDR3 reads CASSFIGADTQYF. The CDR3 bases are TGTGCCAGCAGCTTTATAGGGGCAGATACGCAGTATTTT.

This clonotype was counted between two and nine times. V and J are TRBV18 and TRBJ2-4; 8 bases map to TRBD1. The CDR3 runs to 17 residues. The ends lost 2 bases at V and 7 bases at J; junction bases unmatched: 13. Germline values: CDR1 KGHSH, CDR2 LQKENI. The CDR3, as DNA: TGTGCCAGCTCACCAGGCCGGGACAGGACTCGGGCGAACATTCAGTACTTC. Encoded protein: CASSPGRDRTRANIQYF.

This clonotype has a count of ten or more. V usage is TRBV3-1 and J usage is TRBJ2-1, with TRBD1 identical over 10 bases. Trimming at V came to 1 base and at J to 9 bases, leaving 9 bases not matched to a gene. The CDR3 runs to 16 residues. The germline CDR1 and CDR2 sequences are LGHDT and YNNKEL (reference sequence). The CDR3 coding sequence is TGTGCCAGCAGCCAAGCCCCAGGGACAGGGGTTGGTGAGCAGTTCTTC. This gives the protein CASSQAPGTGVGEQFF.

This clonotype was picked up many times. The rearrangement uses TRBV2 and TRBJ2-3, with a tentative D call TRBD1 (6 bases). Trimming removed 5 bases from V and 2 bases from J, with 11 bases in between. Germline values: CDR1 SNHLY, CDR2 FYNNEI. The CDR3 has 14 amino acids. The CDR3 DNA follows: TGTGCCAGCAGTCCGGGACACACCACAGATACGCAGTATTTT. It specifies CASSPGHTTDTQYF.

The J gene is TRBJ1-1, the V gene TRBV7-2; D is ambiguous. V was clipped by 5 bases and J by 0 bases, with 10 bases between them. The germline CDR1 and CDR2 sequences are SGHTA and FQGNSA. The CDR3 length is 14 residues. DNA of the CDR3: TGTGCCAGCAGCCCGGGAAAGTTGAACACTGAAGCTTTCTTT. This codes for CASSPGKLNTEAFF.

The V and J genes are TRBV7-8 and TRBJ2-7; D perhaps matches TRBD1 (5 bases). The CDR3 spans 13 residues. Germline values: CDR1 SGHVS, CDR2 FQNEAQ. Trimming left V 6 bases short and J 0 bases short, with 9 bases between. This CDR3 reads CASRRQTSYEQYV. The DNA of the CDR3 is TGTGCCAGCAGGAGACAGACCTCCTACGAGCAGTACGTC.

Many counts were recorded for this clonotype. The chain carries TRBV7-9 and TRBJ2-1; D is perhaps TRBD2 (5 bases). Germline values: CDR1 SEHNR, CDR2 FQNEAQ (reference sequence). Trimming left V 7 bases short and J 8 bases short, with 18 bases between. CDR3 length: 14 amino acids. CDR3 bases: TGTGCCAGCACCCTACTAGGCCGCCATGATGAGCAGTTCTTC. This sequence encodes CASTLLGRHDEQFF.

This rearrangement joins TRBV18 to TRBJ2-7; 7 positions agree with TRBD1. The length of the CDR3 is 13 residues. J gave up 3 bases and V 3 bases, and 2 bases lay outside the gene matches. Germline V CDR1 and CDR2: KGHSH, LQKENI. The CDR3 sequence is CASSPGTDYEQYF. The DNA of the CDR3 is TGTGCCAGCTCACCCGGGACAGACTACGAGCAGTACTTC.

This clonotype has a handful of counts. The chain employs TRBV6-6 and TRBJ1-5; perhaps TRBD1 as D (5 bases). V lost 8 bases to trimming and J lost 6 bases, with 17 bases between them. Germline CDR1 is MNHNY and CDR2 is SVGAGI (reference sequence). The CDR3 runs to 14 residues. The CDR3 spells CASSTAGTVQPQHF. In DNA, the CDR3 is TGTGCCAGCTCCACCGCAGGGACGGTTCAGCCCCAGCATTTT.

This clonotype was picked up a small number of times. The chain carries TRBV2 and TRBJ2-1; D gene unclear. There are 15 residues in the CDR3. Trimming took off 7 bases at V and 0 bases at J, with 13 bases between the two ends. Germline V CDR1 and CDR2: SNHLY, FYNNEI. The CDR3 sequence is CASTGGLRSYNEQFF. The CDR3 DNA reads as TGTGCCAGCACCGGCGGTCTCCGCTCCTACAATGAGCAGTTCTTC. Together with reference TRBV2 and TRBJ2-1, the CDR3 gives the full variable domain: EPEVTQTPSHQVTQMGQEVILRCVPISNHLYFYWYRQILGQKVEFLVSFYNNEISEKSEIFDDQFSVERPDGSNFTLKIRSTKLEDSAMYFCASTGGLRSYNEQFFGPGTRLTVL.

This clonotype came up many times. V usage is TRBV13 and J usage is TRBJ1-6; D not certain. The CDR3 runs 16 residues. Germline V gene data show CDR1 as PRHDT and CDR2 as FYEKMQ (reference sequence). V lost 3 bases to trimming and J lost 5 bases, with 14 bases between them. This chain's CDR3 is CASSFRRRTHNSPLHF. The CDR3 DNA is TGTGCCAGCAGCTTCCGGAGGAGAACACATAATTCACCCCTCCACTTT. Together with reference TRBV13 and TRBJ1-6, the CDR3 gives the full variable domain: AAGVIQSPRHLIKEKRETATLKCYPIPRHDTVYWYQQGPGQDPQFLISFYEKMQSDKGSIPDRFSAQQFSDYHSELNMSSLELGDSALYFCASSFRRRTHNSPLHFGNGTRLTVT.

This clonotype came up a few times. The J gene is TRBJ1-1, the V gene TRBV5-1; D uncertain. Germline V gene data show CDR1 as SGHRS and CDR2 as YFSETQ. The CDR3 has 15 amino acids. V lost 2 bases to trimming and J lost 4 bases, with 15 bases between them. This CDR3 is CASSFREESSTEAFF. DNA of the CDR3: TGCGCCAGCAGCTTTAGGGAAGAATCGAGCACTGAAGCTTTCTTT.

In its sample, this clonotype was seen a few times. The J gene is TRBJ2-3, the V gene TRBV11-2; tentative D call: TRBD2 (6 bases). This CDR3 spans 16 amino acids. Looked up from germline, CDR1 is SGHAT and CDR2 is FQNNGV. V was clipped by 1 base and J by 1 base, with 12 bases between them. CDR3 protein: CASSLGRDSGTDTQYF. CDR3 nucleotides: TGTGCCAGCAGCTTAGGGCGGGACTCGGGCACAGATACGCAGTATTTT.

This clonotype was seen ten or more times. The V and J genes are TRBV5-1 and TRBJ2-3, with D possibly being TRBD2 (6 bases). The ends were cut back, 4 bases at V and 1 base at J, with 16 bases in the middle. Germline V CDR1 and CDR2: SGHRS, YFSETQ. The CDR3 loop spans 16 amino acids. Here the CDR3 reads CASSQLRGGGTDTQYF. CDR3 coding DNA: TGCGCCAGCAGCCAGCTACGGGGCGGGGGCACAGATACGCAGTATTTT. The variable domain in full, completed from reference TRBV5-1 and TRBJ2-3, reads KAGVTQTPRYLIKTRGQQVTLSCSPISGHRSVSWYQQTPGQGLQFLFEYFSETQRNKGNFPGRFSGRQFSNSRSEMNVSTLELGDSALYLCASSQLRGGGTDTQYFGPGTRLTVL.

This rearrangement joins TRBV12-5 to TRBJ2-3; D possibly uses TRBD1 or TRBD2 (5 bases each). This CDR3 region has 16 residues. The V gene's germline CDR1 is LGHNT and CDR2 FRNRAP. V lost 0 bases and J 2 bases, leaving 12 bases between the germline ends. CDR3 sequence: CASGLVVGRITDTQYF. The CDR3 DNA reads TGTGCTAGTGGTTTGGTAGTGGGACGGATCACAGATACGCAGTATTTT.

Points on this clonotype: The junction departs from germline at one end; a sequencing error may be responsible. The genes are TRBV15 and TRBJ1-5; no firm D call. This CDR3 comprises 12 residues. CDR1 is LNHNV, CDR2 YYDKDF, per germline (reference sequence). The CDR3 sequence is CATSGDAQPQHF. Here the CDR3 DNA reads TGTGCCACCAGCGGAGATGCACAGCCCCAGCATTTT. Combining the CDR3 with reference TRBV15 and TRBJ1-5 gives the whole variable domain DAMVIQNPRYQVTQFGKPVTLSCSQTLNHNVMYWYQQKSSQAPKLLFHYYDKDFNNEADTPDNFQSRRPNTSFCFLDIRSPGLGDTAMYLCATSGDAQPQHFGDGTRLSIL.

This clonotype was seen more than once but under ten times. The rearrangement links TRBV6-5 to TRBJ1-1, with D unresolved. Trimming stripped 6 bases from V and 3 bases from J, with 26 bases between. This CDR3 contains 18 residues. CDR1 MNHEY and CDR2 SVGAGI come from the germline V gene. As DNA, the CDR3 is TGTGCCAGCAGCCATACGCCGCCGGGCTCCGAGTTGGACACTGAAGCTTTCTTT. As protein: CASSHTPPGSELDTEAFF.

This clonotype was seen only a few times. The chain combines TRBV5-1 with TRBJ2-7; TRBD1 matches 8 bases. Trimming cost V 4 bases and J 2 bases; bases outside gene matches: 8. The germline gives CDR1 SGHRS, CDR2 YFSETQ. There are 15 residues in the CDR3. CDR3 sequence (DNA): TGCGCCAGCAGCCCGGGACAGGAACCCACCTACGAGCAGTACGTC. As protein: CASSPGQEPTYEQYV.

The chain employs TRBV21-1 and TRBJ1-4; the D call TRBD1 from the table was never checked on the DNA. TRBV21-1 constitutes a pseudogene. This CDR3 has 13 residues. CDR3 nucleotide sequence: TGTGCCAGCAGGGACAGGCGCGAAAGGAAACTGTTTTTT. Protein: CASRDRRERKLFF.

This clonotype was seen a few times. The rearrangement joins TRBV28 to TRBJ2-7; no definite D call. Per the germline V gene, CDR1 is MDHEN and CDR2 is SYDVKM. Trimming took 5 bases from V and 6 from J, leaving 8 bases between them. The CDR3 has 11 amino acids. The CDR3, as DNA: TGTGCCAGCAGTAGCCCGGGCGAGCAGTACGTC. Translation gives CASSSPGEQYV.

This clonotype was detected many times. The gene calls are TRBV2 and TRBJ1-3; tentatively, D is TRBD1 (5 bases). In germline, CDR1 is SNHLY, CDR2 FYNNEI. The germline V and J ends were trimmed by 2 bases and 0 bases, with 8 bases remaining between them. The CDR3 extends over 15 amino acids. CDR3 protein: CASSESRVSGNTIYF. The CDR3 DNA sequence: TGTGCCAGCAGTGAATCCAGGGTCTCTGGAAACACCATATATTTT.

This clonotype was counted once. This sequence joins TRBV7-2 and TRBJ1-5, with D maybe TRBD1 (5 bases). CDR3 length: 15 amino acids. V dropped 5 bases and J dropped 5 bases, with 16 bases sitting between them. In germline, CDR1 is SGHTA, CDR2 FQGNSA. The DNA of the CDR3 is TGTGCCAGCAGCCTAGGGGCTGGGCCGGATCAGCCCCAGCATTTT. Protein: CASSLGAGPDQPQHF.

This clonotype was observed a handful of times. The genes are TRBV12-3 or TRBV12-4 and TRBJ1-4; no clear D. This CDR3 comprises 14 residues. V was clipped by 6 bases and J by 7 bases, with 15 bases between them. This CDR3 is CASSPVASTEKLFF. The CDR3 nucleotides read TGTGCCAGCAGCCCCGTGGCCTCCACTGAAAAACTGTTTTTT.

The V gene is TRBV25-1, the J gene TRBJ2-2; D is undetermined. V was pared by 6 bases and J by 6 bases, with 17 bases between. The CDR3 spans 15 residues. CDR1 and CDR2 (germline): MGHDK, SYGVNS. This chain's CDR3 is CASRSNTRVAGELFF. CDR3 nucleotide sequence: TGTGCCAGCAGGAGTAACACAAGGGTAGCCGGGGAGCTGTTTTTT.

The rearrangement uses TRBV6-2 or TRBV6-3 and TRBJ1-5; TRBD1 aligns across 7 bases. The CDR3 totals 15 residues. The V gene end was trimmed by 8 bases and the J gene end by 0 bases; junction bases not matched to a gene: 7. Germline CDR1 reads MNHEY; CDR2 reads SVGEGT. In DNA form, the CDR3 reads TGTGCCAGCCAATTCCGACAGGGTAGCAATCAGCCCCAGCATTTT. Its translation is CASQFRQGSNQPQHF.

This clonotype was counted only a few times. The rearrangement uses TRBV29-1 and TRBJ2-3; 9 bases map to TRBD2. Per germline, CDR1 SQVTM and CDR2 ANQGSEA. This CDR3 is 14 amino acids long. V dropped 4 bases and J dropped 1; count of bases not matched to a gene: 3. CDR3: CSVVLAGRTDTQYF. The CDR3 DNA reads TGCAGCGTTGTACTAGCGGGCCGCACAGATACGCAGTATTTT.

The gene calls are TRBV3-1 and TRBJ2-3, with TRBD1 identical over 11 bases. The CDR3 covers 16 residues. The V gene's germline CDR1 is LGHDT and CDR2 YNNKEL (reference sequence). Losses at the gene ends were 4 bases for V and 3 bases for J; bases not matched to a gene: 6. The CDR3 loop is CASSPGQGAKTDTQYF. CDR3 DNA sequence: TGTGCCAGCAGCCCAGGACAGGGGGCGAAAACAGATACGCAGTATTTT.

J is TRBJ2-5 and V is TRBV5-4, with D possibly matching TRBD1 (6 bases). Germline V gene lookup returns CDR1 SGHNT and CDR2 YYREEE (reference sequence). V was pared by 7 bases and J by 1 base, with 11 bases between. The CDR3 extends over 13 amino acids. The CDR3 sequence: CASVGQSQETQYF. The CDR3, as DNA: TGTGCCAGCGTGGGACAATCCCAAGAGACCCAGTACTTC.

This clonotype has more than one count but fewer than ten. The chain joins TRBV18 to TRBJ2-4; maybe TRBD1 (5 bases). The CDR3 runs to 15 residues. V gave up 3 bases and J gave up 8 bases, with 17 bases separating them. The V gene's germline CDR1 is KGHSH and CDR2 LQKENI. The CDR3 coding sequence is TGTGCCAGCTCACCGAACTCAGGGCGTATAGACATTCAGTACTTC. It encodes CASSPNSGRIDIQYF.

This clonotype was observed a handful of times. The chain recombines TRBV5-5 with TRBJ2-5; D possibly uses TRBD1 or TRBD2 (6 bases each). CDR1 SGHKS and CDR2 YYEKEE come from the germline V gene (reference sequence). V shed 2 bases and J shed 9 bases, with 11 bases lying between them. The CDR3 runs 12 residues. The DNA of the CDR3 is TGTGCCAGCAGCTTTGGAGGGGGTGCCCAGTACTTC. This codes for CASSFGGGAQYF.

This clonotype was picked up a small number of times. The CDR3 is CASSLGTGEQETQYF. As DNA, the CDR3 is TGCGCCAGCAGCCTGGGGACAGGGGAACAAGAGACCCAGTACTTC. The chain joins TRBV4-3 to TRBJ2-5, with 10 bases fitting TRBD1. The germline V gene encodes CDR1 LGHNA and CDR2 YSLEER. The CDR3 has 15 amino acids. Trimming took 4 bases from V and 2 from J; bases not matched to a gene: 4.